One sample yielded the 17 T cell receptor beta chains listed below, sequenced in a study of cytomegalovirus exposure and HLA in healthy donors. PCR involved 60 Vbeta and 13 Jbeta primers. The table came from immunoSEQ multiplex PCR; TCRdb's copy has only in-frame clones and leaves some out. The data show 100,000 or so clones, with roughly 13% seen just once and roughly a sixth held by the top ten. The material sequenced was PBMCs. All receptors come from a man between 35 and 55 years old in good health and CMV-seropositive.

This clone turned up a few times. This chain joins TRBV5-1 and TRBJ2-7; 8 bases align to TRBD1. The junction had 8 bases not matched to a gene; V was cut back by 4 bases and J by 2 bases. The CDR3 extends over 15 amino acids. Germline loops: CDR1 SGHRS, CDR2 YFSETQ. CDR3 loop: CASSLLWTGTYEQYF. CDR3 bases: TGCGCCAGCAGCCTTTTATGGACAGGGACCTACGAGCAGTACTTC.

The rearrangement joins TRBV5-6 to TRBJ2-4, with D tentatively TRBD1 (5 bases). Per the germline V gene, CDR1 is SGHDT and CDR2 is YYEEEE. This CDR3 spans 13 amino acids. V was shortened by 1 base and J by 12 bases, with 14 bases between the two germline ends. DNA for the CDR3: TGTGCCAGCAGCTTGAAATCGTCAGGGAATCAGTACTTC. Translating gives CASSLKSSGNQYF.

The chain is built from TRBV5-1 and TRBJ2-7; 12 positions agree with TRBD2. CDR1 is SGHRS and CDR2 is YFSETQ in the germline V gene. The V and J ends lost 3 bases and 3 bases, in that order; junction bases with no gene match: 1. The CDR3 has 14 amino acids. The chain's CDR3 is CASSWTSGNYEQYF. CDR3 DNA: TGCGCCAGCAGCTGGACTAGCGGGAACTACGAGCAGTACTTC.

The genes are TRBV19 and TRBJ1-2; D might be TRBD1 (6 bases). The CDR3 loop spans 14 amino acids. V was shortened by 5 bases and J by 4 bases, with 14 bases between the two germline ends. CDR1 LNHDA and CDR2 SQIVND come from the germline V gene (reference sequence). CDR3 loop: CASSPSTGAYGYTF. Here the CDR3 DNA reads TGTGCCAGTAGTCCGTCGACAGGAGCCTATGGCTACACCTTC.

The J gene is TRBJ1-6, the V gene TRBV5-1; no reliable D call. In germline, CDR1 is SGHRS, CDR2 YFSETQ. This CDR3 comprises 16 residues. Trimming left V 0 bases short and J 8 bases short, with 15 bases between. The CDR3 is CASSLETGRSDSPLHF. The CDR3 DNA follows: TGCGCCAGCAGCTTGGAAACGGGTCGGTCGGATTCACCCCTCCACTTT.

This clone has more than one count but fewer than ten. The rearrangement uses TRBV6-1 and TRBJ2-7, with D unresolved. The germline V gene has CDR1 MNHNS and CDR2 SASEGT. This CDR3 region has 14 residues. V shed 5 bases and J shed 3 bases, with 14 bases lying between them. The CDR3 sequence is CASSFQVNDYEQYF. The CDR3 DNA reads TGTGCCAGCAGTTTCCAGGTGAACGACTACGAGCAGTACTTC.

The CDR3 DNA follows: TGCGCCAGCAGCTTGGGCCTAGCGGGAGGGGAAGAGACCCAGTACTTC. Translated: CASSLGLAGGEETQYF. V usage is TRBV5-1 and J usage is TRBJ2-5; the match to TRBD2 covers 12 bases. Trimming at V came to 0 bases and at J to 3 bases, leaving 3 bases not matched to a gene. Looked up from germline, CDR1 is SGHRS and CDR2 is YFSETQ. CDR3 size: 16 residues. Using reference TRBV5-1 and TRBJ2-5 for the parts outside the CDR3, the full variable domain is KAGVTQTPRYLIKTRGQQVTLSCSPISGHRSVSWYQQTPGQGLQFLFEYFSETQRNKGNFPGRFSGRQFSNSRSEMNVSTLELGDSALYLCASSLGLAGGEETQYFGPGTRLLVL.

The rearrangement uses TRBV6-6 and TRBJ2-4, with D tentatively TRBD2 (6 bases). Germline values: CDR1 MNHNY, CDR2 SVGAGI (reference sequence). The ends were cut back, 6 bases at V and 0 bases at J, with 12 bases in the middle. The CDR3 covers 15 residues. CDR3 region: CASSPGGLAKNIQYF. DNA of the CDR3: TGTGCCAGCAGCCCTGGGGGGTTAGCCAAAAACATTCAGTACTTC.

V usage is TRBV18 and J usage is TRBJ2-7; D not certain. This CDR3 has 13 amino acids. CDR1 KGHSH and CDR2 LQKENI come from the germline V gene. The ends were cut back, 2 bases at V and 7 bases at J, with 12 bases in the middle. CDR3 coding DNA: TGTGCCAGCTCACCAACCCCTACCGCGGAGCAGTACTTC. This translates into CASSPTPTAEQYF. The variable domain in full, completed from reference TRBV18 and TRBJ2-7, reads NAGVMQNPRHLVRRRGQEARLRCSPMKGHSHVYWYRQLPEEGLKFMVYLQKENIIDESGMPKERFSAEFPKEGPSILRIQQVVRGDSAAYFCASSPTPTAEQYFGPGTRLTVT.

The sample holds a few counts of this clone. The CDR3 DNA sequence: TGTGCCAGTAGTTCGGCAGGGGGCATCGGGACCCAGTACTTC. Translation gives CASSSAGGIGTQYF. The chain recombines TRBV19 with TRBJ2-5; 8 nucleotides match TRBD1. The V and J ends lost 5 bases and 7 bases, in that order; junction bases with no gene match: 9. This CDR3 contains 14 residues. Germline lookup yields CDR1 LNHDA and CDR2 SQIVND (reference sequence).

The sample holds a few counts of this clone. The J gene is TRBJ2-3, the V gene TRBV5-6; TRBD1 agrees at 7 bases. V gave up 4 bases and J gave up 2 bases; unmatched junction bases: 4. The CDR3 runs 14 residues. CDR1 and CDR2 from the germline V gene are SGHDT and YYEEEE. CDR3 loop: CASSLGQLTDTQYF. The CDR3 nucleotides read TGTGCCAGCAGCCTGGGACAGCTCACAGATACGCAGTATTTT.

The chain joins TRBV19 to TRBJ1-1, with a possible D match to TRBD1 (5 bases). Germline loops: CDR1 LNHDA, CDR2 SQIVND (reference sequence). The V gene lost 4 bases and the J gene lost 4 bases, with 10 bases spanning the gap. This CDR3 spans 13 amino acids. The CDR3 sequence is CASSTQTVTEAFF. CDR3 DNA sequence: TGTGCCAGTAGTACCCAGACAGTCACTGAAGCTTTCTTT.

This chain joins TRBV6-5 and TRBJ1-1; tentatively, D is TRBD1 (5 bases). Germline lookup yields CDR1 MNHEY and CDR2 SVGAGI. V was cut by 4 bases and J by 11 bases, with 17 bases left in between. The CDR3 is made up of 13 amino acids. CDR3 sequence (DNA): TGTGCCAGCAGTTTTGGGGGGAGCAGGGTTGCTTTCTTT. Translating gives CASSFGGSRVAFF.

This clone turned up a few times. CDR3 sequence reads: CASSQDSTGGSSYNEQFF. For the CDR3, the DNA is TGCGCCAGCAGCCAAGACTCCACTGGCGGGAGCTCCTACAATGAGCAGTTCTTC. The chain recombines TRBV4-3 with TRBJ2-1; 7 bases are a match to TRBD2. Trimming at V came to 0 bases and at J to 0 bases, leaving 8 bases not matched to a gene. The CDR3 is 18 residues long. From germline, CDR1 is LGHNA and CDR2 YSLEER.

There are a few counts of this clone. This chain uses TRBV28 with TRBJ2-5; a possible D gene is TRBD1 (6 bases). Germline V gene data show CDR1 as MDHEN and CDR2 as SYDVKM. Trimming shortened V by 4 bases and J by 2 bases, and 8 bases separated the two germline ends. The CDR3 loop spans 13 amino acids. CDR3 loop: CASSSGQQETQYF. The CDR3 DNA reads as TGTGCCAGCAGTTCGGGACAACAAGAGACCCAGTACTTC.

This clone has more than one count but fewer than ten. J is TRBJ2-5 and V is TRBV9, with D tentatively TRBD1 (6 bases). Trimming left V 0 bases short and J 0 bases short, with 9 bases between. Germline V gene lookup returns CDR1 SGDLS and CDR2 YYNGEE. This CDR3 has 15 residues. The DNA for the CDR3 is TGTGCCAGCAGCGTAGCTACAGGGCACCAAGAGACCCAGTACTTC. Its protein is CASSVATGHQETQYF.

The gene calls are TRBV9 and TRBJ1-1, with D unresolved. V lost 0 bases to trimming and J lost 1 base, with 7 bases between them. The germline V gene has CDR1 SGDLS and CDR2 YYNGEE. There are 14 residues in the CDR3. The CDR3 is CASSVAVRNTEAFF. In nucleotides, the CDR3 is TGTGCCAGCAGCGTAGCCGTCCGGAACACTGAAGCTTTCTTT.